Here is one T cell receptor beta chain with its context. This sample is drawn from a study of blood T cell repertoires in COVID-19. Study as a whole: Material from acute and convalescent COVID-19 was sourced from the United States, Italy and Spain. In each case, the material was cDNA or gDNA derived from T cells, B-cell-depleted T cells, or PBMCs.

Trimming took off 0 bases at V and 2 bases at J, with 8 bases between the two ends. The CDR3 runs 14 residues. Per the germline V gene, CDR1 is SGHTA and CDR2 is FQGNSA. In the authors' workflow: How many nucleated cells were present was estimated from reference gene primer amplification. Profiled with immunoSEQ multiplex PCR; TCRdb holds only in-frame clones, not every one. V, J and clone size are taken as reported in that table, and D and trimming were inferred from the DNA itself. The top ten clones hold roughly 28% of a sample with some 60,000 clones, 65% to 90% of them seen once. Source material: peripheral blood. This sequence joins TRBV7-2 and TRBJ2-7; maybe TRBD1 (6 bases). This TCR derives from a woman of 80 years or more with active or convalescent COVID-19. CDR3 nucleotide sequence: TGTGCCAGCAGCTTAGCCAGGGGACCCTACGAGCAGTACTTC. Protein product: CASSLARGPYEQYF.